Presented here are 8 T cell receptor beta chains from one specimen sequenced in a study of memory CD4+ T cells and cytomegalovirus serostatus. Measured with immunoSEQ multiplex PCR; TCRdb has only the in-frame clones, and not every one. The table records tens of thousands of clones, more than 70% of them present only once. The sort gate was single viable CD3+CD4+CD8-CD45RO+ cells for memory CD4+ T cells. Sample: memory CD4+ T cells from blood. These receptors came from an adult in good health and CMV-seropositive.

This chain connects TRBV27 to TRBJ1-2, with 9 bases identical to TRBD1. V dropped 5 bases and J dropped 6; count of bases not matched to a gene: 10. The length of the CDR3 is 15 residues. Germline assignment: CDR1 MNHEY and CDR2 SMNVEV (reference sequence). CDR3 DNA: TGTGCCAGCAGTAGACAGGGGGGCTGGTCTGATGGCTACACCTTC. It is translated as CASSRQGGWSDGYTF.

The J gene is TRBJ2-2, the V gene TRBV9; the D is unclear. Germline V gene sequence: CDR1 SGDLS, CDR2 YYNGEE. V was pared by 0 bases and J by 5 bases, with 11 bases between. This CDR3 is built from 15 residues. This CDR3 reads CASSVANRPTGELFF. The CDR3 DNA is TGTGCCAGCAGCGTAGCTAACAGACCTACCGGGGAGCTGTTTTTT.

The gene calls are TRBV18 and TRBJ1-2, with no clear D. This CDR3 region has 16 residues. V was trimmed by 2 bases and J by 2 bases, leaving 15 bases between them. Germline CDR1 KGHSH, CDR2 LQKENI. In DNA, the CDR3 is TGTGCCAGCTCACCAAGTTCGTCGGGCTTCAACTATGGCTACACCTTC. Translating gives CASSPSSSGFNYGYTF.

This chain uses TRBV6-1 with TRBJ2-7, with a possible D match to TRBD1 (5 bases). The germline CDR1 and CDR2 sequences are MNHNS and SASEGT. The germline V and J ends were trimmed by 3 bases and 2 bases, with 8 bases remaining between them. This CDR3 comprises 13 residues. Here the CDR3 DNA reads TGTGCCAGCAGTGACTCGACAGCCTACGAGCAGTACTTC. Its protein is CASSDSTAYEQYF.

This clone turned up a few times. The chain has TRBV30 and TRBJ2-5; no clear D. CDR3 size: 13 residues. Trimming took 2 bases from V and 4 from J, leaving 11 bases between them. Germline V gene lookup returns CDR1 GTSNPN and CDR2 SVGIG (reference sequence). DNA for the CDR3: TGTGCCTGGAGTCGGCAGCGTGGAGAGACCCAGTACTTC. This codes for CAWSRQRGETQYF.

As DNA, the CDR3 is TGCGCCAGCAGCCCTGCAGGTCTCCAGAATGAAAAACTGTTTTTT. It is translated as CASSPAGLQNEKLFF. This chain uses TRBV5-1 with TRBJ1-4; D ambiguous. Germline CDR1 reads SGHRS; CDR2 reads YFSETQ. V was pared by 4 bases and J by 5 bases, with 15 bases between. CDR3 length equals 15 residues.

The genes are TRBV18 and TRBJ1-5, with 7 bases aligning to TRBD1. Germline CDR1 reads KGHSH; CDR2 reads LQKENI. The CDR3 has 15 amino acids. V trimming: 3 bases; J trimming: 1 base; junction bases outside the gene matches: 3. CDR3 DNA: TGTGCCAGCTCACCCGAGACAGGGAGCAATCAGCCCCAGCATTTT. Amino acids: CASSPETGSNQPQHF.

The V call is TRBV10-2, the J call TRBJ2-2, with a weak D call TRBD2 (5 bases). Trimming pared 0 bases from V and 6 bases from J, leaving 11 bases between. Germline CDR1 reads WSHSY; CDR2 reads SAAADI. The CDR3 has 15 residues. The CDR3 spells CASSESTGFAGELFF. The CDR3 bases are TGCGCCAGCAGTGAGTCCACGGGGTTTGCCGGGGAGCTGTTTTTT.